This T cell receptor (beta chain) is drawn from a study of T cells expressing NK-cell markers. The overall study: Obtained from sorted CD3+CD56+NKG2C+, CD3+CD56+NKG2C- and CD3+CD56-NKG2C+ T cells were the TCR beta repertoires. Notes on the study in general: The dominant NKG2C+ clonotypes represented about 1.0-7.0% of CD8+ T cells in six donors.

Concerning this clonotype: Its antigen remains unidentified.

The CDR3 consists of 19 residues. TCRdb re-analyzed the 5' RACE reads; it lists each CDR3 protein once, without DNA. The sample data list about 440,000 distinct CDR3 sequences. The receptor was derived from a woman between 18 and 69 years old in good health. This sequence joins TRBV12-3 or TRBV12-4 and TRBJ1-2; with no DNA, the TCRdb D assignment of TRBD1 cannot be verified. The source material was blood T cells: a sorted CD56 or NKG2C T cell subset, CD4+ or CD8+ T cells, or bulk PBMC T cells (not recorded which). Here the CDR3 reads CASSLGRSGRDRGYYGYTF.